These 20 T cell receptor beta chains came from one sample sequenced in a study of T-cell memory formation after mild COVID-19. TCRdb analysed the 5' RACE reads with MiXCR anew, one entry per CDR3 protein. The sample records some 330,000 distinct CDR3 sequences, roughly 21% being singletons. The material sequenced was PBMCs or a T cell subset sorted from them (not recorded which). These receptor sequences come from an adult woman who had mild COVID-19 (a few samples of this study predate the infection). Cell type and time point are not known.

This clonotype turned up a few times. This chain joins TRBV11-2 and TRBJ1-2, with D maybe TRBD1 (5 bases). CDR3 size: 13 residues. Germline lookup yields CDR1 SGHAT and CDR2 FQNNGV. V gave up 4 bases and J gave up 4 bases, with 10 bases separating them. The CDR3 region is CASSSTGAYGYTF. The DNA of the CDR3 is TGTGCCAGCAGCTCCACTGGGGCCTATGGCTACACCTTC.

The chain joins TRBV30 to TRBJ2-5, with unresolved D. CDR1 is GTSNPN, CDR2 SVGIG, per germline (reference sequence). The CDR3 extends over 13 amino acids. V dropped 7 bases and J dropped 5 bases, with 17 bases sitting between them. CDR3 amino acids: CALSTKGSETQYF. Written as DNA, the CDR3 is TGTGCCTTATCGACGAAGGGTTCGGAGACCCAGTACTTC.

This clonotype was recorded a few times. This chain uses TRBV12-3 or TRBV12-4 with TRBJ2-5, with 11 bases aligning to TRBD1. Germline trimming cut 6 bases from V and 6 bases from J; bases unmatched to any gene: 9. This CDR3 has 15 residues. CDR3 sequence: CASSSVGQGGKTQYF. CDR3 sequence (DNA): TGTGCCAGCAGCTCCGTGGGACAGGGGGGGAAGACCCAGTACTTC.

This clonotype was detected only a few times. The chain recombines TRBV20-1 with TRBJ1-1; 9 positions agree with TRBD1. Trimming cost V 5 bases and J 4 bases; bases outside gene matches: 2. Germline V gene lookup returns CDR1 DFQATT and CDR2 SNEGSKA (reference sequence). The CDR3 covers 12 residues. As DNA, the CDR3 is TGCAGTGCTTCGACAGGGGGCACTGAAGCTTTCTTT. It translates to CSASTGGTEAFF.

This clonotype was recorded only once. This chain uses TRBV19 with TRBJ2-2; D is perhaps TRBD1 (5 bases). V lost 8 bases, J lost 0 bases, and 13 bases lay in between. Germline assignment: CDR1 LNHDA and CDR2 SQIVND (reference sequence). The CDR3 has 15 residues. The CDR3 spells CASGQGYSNTGELFF. The DNA of the CDR3 is TGTGCCAGTGGGCAGGGTTACTCGAACACCGGGGAGCTGTTTTTT.

This chain joins TRBV2 and TRBJ1-1, with 7 nucleotides matching TRBD1. The germline V gene encodes CDR1 SNHLY and CDR2 FYNNEI. V shed 6 bases and J 0 bases; nucleotides not matched to a gene: 7. The CDR3 has 15 amino acids. This CDR3 reads CASRGQTFMNTEAFF. Written as DNA, the CDR3 is TGTGCCAGCAGGGGACAGACATTCATGAACACTGAAGCTTTCTTT.

The chain carries TRBV6-5 and TRBJ1-1; 7 bases agree with TRBD1. Trimming took 1 base from V and 4 from J; bases not matched to a gene: 12. Germline loops: CDR1 MNHEY, CDR2 SVGAGI. The CDR3 loop spans 17 amino acids. The CDR3 region has the DNA TGTGCCAGCAGTTACTTATACAGGGGCGGACCGGTCACTGAAGCTTTCTTT. This gives the protein CASSYLYRGGPVTEAFF.

V is TRBV7-9 and J is TRBJ1-2; D might be TRBD1 (5 bases). CDR1 is SEHNR and CDR2 is FQNEAQ in the germline V gene (reference sequence). The V end was cut by 5 bases, the J end by 4 bases, with 17 bases between. This CDR3 is built from 15 residues. DNA of the CDR3: TGTGCCAGCAGCCCCTCCTCGACAGTCTTCTATGGCTACACCTTC. It codes for CASSPSSTVFYGYTF.

The V and J genes are TRBV9 and TRBJ1-2; D gene ambiguous. CDR1 is SGDLS, CDR2 YYNGEE, per germline. This CDR3 has 11 residues. V lost 7 bases, J lost 7 bases, and 11 bases lay in between. CDR3 in amino acids: CASGESFGYTF. The CDR3 DNA is TGTGCCAGCGGAGAGTCGTTTGGCTACACCTTC.

This clonotype occurred a few times. V usage is TRBV14 and J usage is TRBJ2-7; 11 nucleotides match TRBD2. The CDR3 runs to 16 residues. Germline CDR1 and CDR2: SGHDN and FVKESK. The ends lost 0 bases at V and 2 bases at J; junction bases unmatched: 3. DNA of the CDR3: TGTGCCAGCAGCCAAGAGATTAGCGGGAGGGCCTACGAGCAGTACTTC. This sequence encodes CASSQEISGRAYEQYF.

The chain links TRBV20-1 to TRBJ2-3; TRBD2 matches 10 bases. V shed 3 bases and J 6 bases; nucleotides not matched to a gene: 6. CDR3 length equals 14 residues. The germline V gene has CDR1 DFQATT and CDR2 SNEGSKA (reference sequence). In DNA form, the CDR3 reads TGCAGTGCTAGCTCTAGCGGGAGAAGTGATACGCAGTATTTT. This gives the protein CSASSSGRSDTQYF.

This clonotype was seen many times. One junction end does not reproduce the germline sequence, and a read error may be involved. V and J are TRBV2 and TRBJ2-7; D remains unclear. CDR3 length equals 13 residues. Germline V gives CDR1 SNHLY, CDR2 FYNNEI. This CDR3 reads CASCDRQIYEQYF. The CDR3 nucleotides read TGTGCCAGCTGTGATCGGCAGATCTACGAGCAGTACTTC.

V is TRBV7-9 and J is TRBJ1-5; unclear D gene. V lost 5 bases, J lost 3 bases, and 11 bases lay in between. There are 14 residues in the CDR3. The V gene's germline CDR1 is SEHNR and CDR2 FQNEAQ (reference sequence). The CDR3 spells CASSDGGLNQPQHF. DNA of the CDR3: TGTGCCAGCAGCGACGGAGGCCTCAATCAGCCCCAGCATTTT.

The J gene is TRBJ2-1, the V gene TRBV30; D might be TRBD1 (6 bases). V was shortened by 1 base and J by 4 bases, with 8 bases between the two germline ends. Germline assignment: CDR1 GTSNPN and CDR2 SVGIG (reference sequence). The CDR3 runs 13 residues. Here the CDR3 reads CAWSAGTYNEQFF. CDR3 in DNA: TGTGCCTGGAGTGCCGGGACATACAATGAGCAGTTCTTC.

This clonotype appeared a few times. At one end, the junction sequence differs from germline, possibly due to a read error. The genes are TRBV27 and TRBJ1-2; D is uncertain. The CDR3 is 17 residues long. The V gene's germline CDR1 is MNHEY and CDR2 SMNVEV (reference sequence). CDR3 sequence (DNA): TGTGCCAGCAGTTTCCCCCGGACCTATAATATCGGAATTTTTCCAGACTTC. This sequence encodes CASSFPRTYNIGIFPDF.

This clonotype was seen more than once but under ten times. The rearrangement uses TRBV12-3 or TRBV12-4 and TRBJ2-7, with TRBD2 matching 13 bases. The CDR3 spans 16 residues. V lost 5 bases, J lost 9 bases, and 13 bases stayed unmatched. The CDR3 is CASSGGTSGTTYGQYF. The CDR3 DNA sequence: TGTGCCAGCAGTGGGGGGACTAGCGGGACTACCTATGGGCAGTACTTC.

The table lists this clonotype with a few counts. V is TRBV5-1 and J is TRBJ2-2; D is unclear. This CDR3 contains 15 residues. Germline lookup yields CDR1 SGHRS and CDR2 YFSETQ. V dropped 0 bases and J dropped 1 base, with 7 bases sitting between them. CDR3 nucleotide sequence: TGCGCCAGCAGCTTGGCATGGGGGAACACCGGGGAGCTGTTTTTT. This translates into CASSLAWGNTGELFF.

The table lists this clonotype with a few counts. The chain has TRBV4-2 and TRBJ2-7; TRBD1 matches 8 bases. This CDR3 is 18 amino acids long. Per the germline V gene, CDR1 is LGHNA and CDR2 is YNFKEQ. With 4 bases clipped from V and 0 bases from J, the junction kept 14 bases outside the gene matches. CDR3 DNA: TGTGCCAGCAGCCGACCTTCACCCGGGACAGGTAGCTCCTACGAGCAGTACTTC. Protein product: CASSRPSPGTGSSYEQYF.

The chain couples TRBV28 to TRBJ2-7, with D unresolved. Trimming removed 6 bases at V and 3 bases at J, with 15 bases between. The germline gives CDR1 MDHEN, CDR2 SYDVKM. CDR3 length: 14 amino acids. CDR3 in amino acids: CASSQSGKNYEQYF. CDR3 bases: TGTGCCAGCAGCCAGTCGGGCAAAAACTACGAGCAGTACTTC.

In its sample, this clonotype was seen many times. The chain is built from TRBV18 and TRBJ2-7, with 9 bases that match TRBD1. Germline values: CDR1 KGHSH, CDR2 LQKENI. CDR3 size: 15 residues. Trimming removed 4 bases from V and 2 bases from J; junction bases left unmatched: 6. The DNA of the CDR3 is TGTGCCAGCTCACTAGCTCGGACAGGGGCCTACGAGCAGTACTTC. Protein: CASSLARTGAYEQYF.